These 32 T cell receptor beta chains were all obtained from the same sample, sequenced in a study of OX40 agonist ivuxolimab in advanced cancers. Here immunoSEQ multiplex PCR was the method, and the copy in TCRdb shows in-frame clones only, minus some. The sample lists tens of thousands of clones; approximately 83% were seen once. Sequenced material: CD4+ or CD8+ T cells sorted from blood, taken in a trial of the OX40 agonist ivuxolimab. The receptors shown here come from an adult with an advanced solid tumor such as melanoma, head and neck, liver or kidney cancer.

This clone was seen a few times. V and J are TRBV18 and TRBJ1-1; a weak D match, TRBD1 (6 bases). CDR3 length equals 16 residues. Trimming took off 2 bases at V and 1 base at J, with 14 bases between the two ends. Germline V lookup: CDR1 KGHSH, CDR2 LQKENI. CDR3 sequence: CASSPLGATGNTEAFF. CDR3 coding DNA: TGTGCCAGCTCACCATTGGGGGCGACGGGGAACACTGAAGCTTTCTTT.

The J gene is TRBJ1-6, the V gene TRBV5-6, with 7 bases lining up with TRBD1. With 4 bases clipped from V and 7 bases from J, the junction kept 5 bases outside the gene matches. This CDR3 comprises 14 residues. CDR1 is SGHDT and CDR2 is YYEEEE in the germline V gene. The DNA for the CDR3 is TGTGCCAGCAGCCCCCCAGGGGGGAATTCACCCCTCCACTTT. This gives the protein CASSPPGGNSPLHF.

Note on this clone: A junction boundary mismatches the germline segment, possibly from a read error. V usage is TRBV15 and J usage is TRBJ1-1, with TRBD1 matching 9 bases. Germline assignment: CDR1 LNHNV and CDR2 YYDKDF (reference sequence). The CDR3 has 14 residues. Here the CDR3 DNA reads TGTGCCACCAGCAGAGAGGACAGGGGTACTGGAGCTTTCTTT. As protein: CATSREDRGTGAFF.

The chain employs TRBV6-1 and TRBJ1-2, with 9 bases that match TRBD1. CDR1 is MNHNS and CDR2 is SASEGT in the germline V gene. V lost 2 bases and J lost 8; bases outside the gene matches: 6. This CDR3 contains 14 residues. The CDR3 region is CASSERDRAGGYTF. CDR3 nucleotide sequence: TGTGCCAGCAGTGAAAGGGACAGGGCCGGCGGCTACACCTTC.

The V gene is TRBV30, the J gene TRBJ2-5, with 8 bases that match TRBD1. The end of the DNA fits TRBJ2-7 better, so the J call may be wrong. CDR1 is GTSNPN and CDR2 is SVGIG in the germline V gene (reference sequence). The CDR3 extends over 14 amino acids. DNA for the CDR3: TGTGCCTGGGGAGGGGACAGGAGCTCCTACGAGCAGTACTTC. Its translation: CAWGGDRSSYEQYF.

This clone was detected only once. This chain connects TRBV10-1 to TRBJ2-2; 7 nucleotides line up with TRBD2. Germline V gives CDR1 WNHNN, CDR2 SYGVQD (reference sequence). This CDR3 has 14 residues. J lost 5 bases, V lost 5 bases, and 5 bases had no gene match. In nucleotides, the CDR3 is TGCGCCAGCAGTTGGGAGCGGGAAACCGGGGAGCTGTTTTTT. It encodes CASSWERETGELFF.

The chain couples TRBV5-4 to TRBJ2-5, with TRBD2 identical over 8 bases. V was pared by 2 bases and J by 5 bases, with 8 bases of the junction left unmatched. CDR1 SGHNT and CDR2 YYREEE come from the germline V gene (reference sequence). The CDR3 is 15 amino acids. Here the CDR3 reads CASSLAGDSGETQYF. Here the CDR3 DNA reads TGTGCCAGCAGCTTAGCGGGAGATTCGGGGGAGACCCAGTACTTC.

The chain links TRBV5-6 to TRBJ2-1; 7 positions match TRBD2. The J segment lost 8 bases and the V segment lost 2 bases, leaving 10 bases of the junction unmatched. The CDR3 has 15 residues. The germline gives CDR1 SGHDT, CDR2 YYEEEE. The CDR3 here is CASSFTDSREDEQFF. CDR3 sequence (DNA): TGTGCCAGCAGCTTCACAGACTCCCGGGAGGATGAGCAGTTCTTC.

This chain links TRBV4-2 with TRBJ2-1, with 10 bases matching TRBD2. Germline CDR1 is LGHNA and CDR2 is YNFKEQ. The CDR3 has 16 residues. The V gene end was trimmed by 2 bases and the J gene end by 6 bases; junction bases not matched to a gene: 7. The CDR3 reads CASSQPTSGMVNEQFF. CDR3 in DNA: TGTGCCAGCAGCCAACCAACTAGCGGGATGGTCAATGAGCAGTTCTTC.

The chain has TRBV14 and TRBJ1-1; weak D call: TRBD1 (6 bases). Trimming left V 4 bases short and J 0 bases short, with 9 bases between. CDR1 and CDR2 from the germline V gene are SGHDN and FVKESK. CDR3 size: 14 residues. The CDR3 spells CASSRDRLNTEAFF. For the CDR3, the DNA is TGTGCCAGCAGCCGAGACAGGCTGAACACTGAAGCTTTCTTT.

The V gene is TRBV7-6, the J gene TRBJ2-2, with TRBD2 identical over 10 bases. Per germline, CDR1 SGHVS and CDR2 FNYEAQ. This CDR3 contains 18 residues. V lost 1 base to trimming and J lost 3 bases; unmatched junction nucleotides: 8. The CDR3 region is CASSLEPSGSMYTGELFF. The CDR3 nucleotides are TGTGCCAGCAGCTTAGAGCCTAGCGGGAGTATGTACACCGGGGAGCTGTTTTTT. Filled out from reference TRBV7-6 and TRBJ2-2, the complete variable domain reads GAGVSQSPRYKVTKRGQDVALRCDPISGHVSLYWYRQALGQGPEFLTYFNYEAQQDKSGLPNDRFSAERPEGSISTLTIQRTEQRDSAMYRCASSLEPSGSMYTGELFFGEGSRLTVL.

This clone was picked up one time. Compared with germline, one end of the junction differs, possibly owing to a read error. The chain couples TRBV6-5 to TRBJ1-2; D unresolved. From germline, CDR1 is MNHEY and CDR2 SVGAGI. CDR3 length: 14 amino acids. The chain's CDR3 is CAGSLLGTWGGYTF. The CDR3 region has the DNA TGTGCCGGCAGTTTACTGGGCACATGGGGTGGCTACACCTTC.

The chain links TRBV6-5 to TRBJ2-7, with D possibly called TRBD1 or TRBD2 (5 bases each). The V end lost 5 bases, the J end lost 6 bases, and 11 bases lay between the germline ends. CDR1 is MNHEY, CDR2 SVGAGI, per germline. The CDR3 runs to 12 residues. The CDR3 region has the DNA TGTGCCAGCAGTCCCCTGGGACGCGAGCAGTACTTC. Its translation is CASSPLGREQYF.

This chain links TRBV5-1 with TRBJ2-1; D could derive from TRBD1 or TRBD2 (5 bases each). The germline CDR1 and CDR2 sequences are SGHRS and YFSETQ. V was pared by 3 bases and J by 1 base, with 14 bases between. The CDR3 totals 16 residues. CDR3 residues: CASSWGTPRSYNEQFF. CDR3 in DNA: TGCGCCAGCAGCTGGGGGACCCCACGGTCCTACAATGAGCAGTTCTTC.

The chain links TRBV10-3 to TRBJ2-3; 9 positions agree with TRBD1. CDR1 and CDR2 (germline): ENHRY, SYGVKD. With V trimmed by 2 bases and J by 4 bases, 10 bases remained unmatched. The CDR3 has 17 amino acids. CDR3 bases: TGTGCCATCAGTGAGATAGGGGACAGGGATTTTCCAGATACGCAGTATTTT. This translates into CAISEIGDRDFPDTQYF.

In its sample, this clone was seen once. V gene TRBV18 combines with J gene TRBJ1-4; weak D call: TRBD1 (5 bases). The CDR3 covers 13 residues. The ends were cut back, 3 bases at V and 6 bases at J, with 8 bases in the middle. The V gene's germline CDR1 is KGHSH and CDR2 LQKENI. The CDR3 DNA sequence: TGTGCCAGCTCACCGGGGCAGGATGAAAAACTGTTTTTT. Residues: CASSPGQDEKLFF.

The V and J genes are TRBV6-1 and TRBJ2-3; weak D call: TRBD2 (5 bases). The CDR3 sequence is 16 residues long. Germline lookup yields CDR1 MNHNS and CDR2 SASEGT. V lost 1 base and J 0 bases, leaving 11 bases between the germline ends. The DNA for the CDR3 is TGTGCCAGCAGTGAAGTTCCAGCGGTGAGCACAGATACGCAGTATTTT. Translated: CASSEVPAVSTDTQYF.

J is TRBJ2-7 and V is TRBV5-4, with a weak D call TRBD1 (6 bases). CDR3 length: 14 residues. V was pared by 4 bases and J by 3 bases, with 14 bases between. The germline CDR1 and CDR2 sequences are SGHNT and YYREEE (reference sequence). The CDR3 DNA reads TGTGCCAGCAGCGAGACCGGGACAAGCTACGAGCAGTACTTC. Translated, it gives CASSETGTSYEQYF. The full variable domain, rest sourced from reference TRBV5-4 and TRBJ2-7, is ETGVTQSPTHLIKTRGQQVTLRCSSQSGHNTVSWYQQALGQGPQFIFQYYREEENGRGNFPPRFSGLQFPNYSSELNVNALELDDSALYLCASSETGTSYEQYFGPGTRLTVT.

The rearrangement links TRBV19 to TRBJ2-4; 7 positions match TRBD2. The CDR3 has 14 residues. Germline CDR1 reads LNHDA; CDR2 reads SQIVND (reference sequence). J was trimmed by 2 bases and V by 5 bases; bases with no gene match: 3. Here the CDR3 DNA reads TGTGCCAGTAGTGGGAGGGGTTCCAAAAACATTCAGTACTTC. Translated: CASSGRGSKNIQYF.

The rearrangement uses TRBV28 and TRBJ1-2, with 8 bases lining up with TRBD1. Trimming at V came to 6 bases and at J to 12 bases, leaving 18 bases not matched to a gene. The germline V gene encodes CDR1 MDHEN and CDR2 SYDVKM. This CDR3 has 15 residues. In nucleotides, the CDR3 is TGTGCCAGCAGAACCCGGGACAGGCCTACCAAGAGTCACACCTTC. This translates into CASRTRDRPTKSHTF.

This rearrangement joins TRBV18 to TRBJ2-5; 10 bases map to TRBD1. Germline V lookup: CDR1 KGHSH, CDR2 LQKENI. This CDR3 region has 15 residues. J lost 4 bases, V lost 5 bases, and 7 bases had no gene match. The CDR3 sequence: CASSTRQGALETQYF. CDR3 DNA: TGTGCCAGCTCAACCCGACAGGGGGCCTTAGAGACCCAGTACTTC. Full variable domain (rest looked up from reference TRBV18 and TRBJ2-5): NAGVMQNPRHLVRRRGQEARLRCSPMKGHSHVYWYRQLPEEGLKFMVYLQKENIIDESGMPKERFSAEFPKEGPSILRIQQVVRGDSAAYFCASSTRQGALETQYFGPGTRLLVL.

The chain uses TRBV5-1 and TRBJ2-7; D is tentatively TRBD1 or TRBD2 (5 bases each). V lost 10 bases to trimming and J lost 0 bases, with 20 bases between them. The CDR3 spans 15 residues. Germline-derived CDR1 and CDR2 are SGHRS and YFSETQ. In DNA form, the CDR3 reads TGCGCCTCCACTCCCCCGGGACGGAGCTCCTACGAGCAGTACTTC. It translates to CASTPPGRSSYEQYF.

This chain connects TRBV27 to TRBJ1-2, with a weak D call TRBD1 (6 bases). CDR3 length: 15 residues. CDR1 and CDR2 (germline): MNHEY, SMNVEV (reference sequence). The V end lost 4 bases, the J end lost 14 bases, and 26 bases lay between the germline ends. This chain's CDR3 is CASSWGQGRTSGVTF. The CDR3 region has the DNA TGTGCCAGCAGTTGGGGGCAGGGTCGCACCTCTGGAGTTACCTTC.

The chain is built from TRBV27 and TRBJ2-2, with no clear D. Germline V gives CDR1 MNHEY, CDR2 SMNVEV (reference sequence). Trimming stripped 5 bases from V and 5 bases from J, with 9 bases between. This CDR3 has 13 residues. This CDR3 is CASSPQGTGELFF. Here the CDR3 DNA reads TGTGCCAGCAGTCCACAAGGGACCGGGGAGCTGTTTTTT.

The chain uses TRBV7-3 and TRBJ2-7, with TRBD1 matching 7 bases. Germline CDR1 reads SGHTA; CDR2 reads FQGTGA. V lost 2 bases and J lost 0; bases outside the gene matches: 4. This CDR3 spans 15 amino acids. The CDR3: CASSLYSGGSYEQYF. CDR3 in DNA: TGTGCCAGCAGCTTATATTCAGGGGGCTCCTACGAGCAGTACTTC. The full variable domain, in which reference TRBV7-3 and TRBJ2-7 provide the parts outside the CDR3, is GAGVSQTPSNKVTEKGKYVELRCDPISGHTALYWYRQSLGQGPEFLIYFQGTGAADDSGLPNDRFFAVRPEGSVSTLKIQRTERGDSAVYLCASSLYSGGSYEQYFGPGTRLTVT.

The chain is built from TRBV20-1 and TRBJ2-1; a possible D gene is TRBD1 (6 bases). Trimming removed 6 bases at V and 15 bases at J, with 18 bases between. The CDR3 is made up of 11 amino acids. The V gene's germline CDR1 is DFQATT and CDR2 SNEGSKA (reference sequence). CDR3 DNA: TGCAGTGCCACCAAAAACCTACAGGGGTTCTTC. Residues: CSATKNLQGFF.

V usage is TRBV28 and J usage is TRBJ2-4, with D uncertain. Germline V CDR1 and CDR2: MDHEN, SYDVKM. V shed 3 bases and J shed 0 bases, with 12 bases lying between them. This CDR3 region has 16 residues. The DNA of the CDR3 is TGTGCCAGCAGTTTGGGGATTGGGCTAGCCAAAAACATTCAGTACTTC. Translation: CASSLGIGLAKNIQYF.

The CDR3 DNA reads TGTGCCAGCAGTTTACTCACTAATGAAAAACTGTTTTTT. This gives the protein CASSLLTNEKLFF. V and J are TRBV28 and TRBJ1-4; no clear D gene. V lost 2 bases, J lost 2 bases, and 3 bases lay in between. Germline lookup yields CDR1 MDHEN and CDR2 SYDVKM. The CDR3 loop spans 13 amino acids. Full variable domain (remainder filled in from reference TRBV28 and TRBJ1-4): DVKVTQSSRYLVKRTGEKVFLECVQDMDHENMFWYRQDPGLGLRLIYFSYDVKMKEKGDIPEGYSVSREKKERFSLILESASTNQTSMYLCASSLLTNEKLFFGSGTQLSVL.

This clone appeared a single time. V is TRBV4-1 and J is TRBJ1-5, with a weak D call TRBD1 (6 bases). This CDR3 has 17 amino acids. The ends were cut back, 0 bases at V and 4 bases at J, with 16 bases in the middle. Germline V gives CDR1 MGHRA, CDR2 YSYEKL. The DNA of the CDR3 is TGCGCCAGCAGCCAAGATTCGGCAGGTCAGGGGAATCAGCCCCAGCATTTT. Amino acid sequence: CASSQDSAGQGNQPQHF.

The chain recombines TRBV6-6 with TRBJ2-1; D perhaps matches TRBD2 (5 bases). Germline CDR1 MNHNY, CDR2 SVGAGI (reference sequence). The CDR3 length is 12 residues. Trimming removed 5 bases at V and 12 bases at J, with 14 bases between. The DNA for the CDR3 is TGTGCCAGCAGTCCGCCTGGGAGCCGGCAGTTCTTC. This translates into CASSPPGSRQFF.

The rearrangement uses TRBV9 and TRBJ2-2; D unresolved. This CDR3 comprises 14 residues. V was clipped by 4 bases and J by 1 base, with 8 bases between them. CDR1 is SGDLS and CDR2 is YYNGEE in the germline V gene. CDR3 DNA sequence: TGTGCCAGCAGCTCCAGGAAGAACACCGGGGAGCTGTTTTTT. This codes for CASSSRKNTGELFF.

The chain carries TRBV28 and TRBJ2-7; a possible D gene is TRBD1 (5 bases). Germline V lookup: CDR1 MDHEN, CDR2 SYDVKM. This CDR3 has 13 amino acids. The V end was cut by 8 bases, the J end by 4 bases, with 15 bases between. This CDR3 reads CASGAGILYEQYF. The CDR3 coding sequence is TGTGCCAGCGGGGCAGGGATCTTATACGAGCAGTACTTC.